These T cell receptor beta chains were read from a single sample in a study of blood T cell repertoires in COVID-19. TCRdb keeps only in-frame clones here, not all; method: immunoSEQ multiplex PCR. Of around 200,000 clones listed, roughly nine tenths are singletons. Specimen: peripheral blood. The receptors here all came from a woman older than 75 in a cohort sampled during active or convalescent COVID-19. CDR3s include the opening cysteine and the closing phenylalanine or tryptophan. The D gene is left open where the match is weak. Clone sizes are given selectively: once, few, many, or a class where the clone is expanded.

>-|TRBV4-3|TRBJ2-4|TRBD2
CASSQTSGDVQYF
TGCGCCAGCAGCCAAACTAGCGGGGACGTCCAGTACTTC
>once|TRBV3-1/TRBV3-2|TRBJ1-3|TRBD1
CASSYPGTASGNTIYF
TGTGCCAGCAGCTACCCGGGGACAGCCTCTGGAAACACCATATATTTT
>-|TRBV6-4|TRBJ1-1|-
CASRDSQGPNTEAFF
TGTGCCAGCAGGGATAGTCAGGGGCCGAACACTGAAGCTTTCTTT
>-|TRBV28|TRBJ1-1|-
CATLRGNTEAFF
TGTGCCACCTTGAGAGGGAACACTGAAGCTTTCTTT
>-|TRBV5-1|TRBJ1-6|-
CASSLGQVNSPLHF
TGCGCCAGCAGCTTGGGTCAGGTGAATTCACCCCTCCACTTT
>-|TRBV5-5|TRBJ2-7|TRBD2
CASSLSPGGVYEQYF
TGTGCCAGCAGCTTGTCCCCCGGGGGGGTCTACGAGCAGTACTTC
>-|TRBV20-1|TRBJ2-3|-
CSASISRLSSGTDTQYF
TGCAGTGCTAGTATTAGCAGACTTTCTAGCGGCACAGATACGCAGTATTTT
>once|TRBV3-1/TRBV3-2|TRBJ2-4|TRBD2
CASSHFLAGAKNIQYF
TGTGCCAGCAGCCATTTCCTAGCGGGAGCCAAAAACATTCAGTACTTC
>-|TRBV5-6|TRBJ1-1|-
CASSSILRDTEAFF
TGTGCCAGCAGCTCCATTCTCCGGGACACTGAAGCTTTCTTT
>-|TRBV7-2|TRBJ1-2|-
CASSLEVSVGYTF
TGTGCCAGCAGCTTAGAAGTCTCGGTGGGCTACACCTTC
>-|TRBV28|TRBJ2-1|TRBD1
CASSWAGTVKKSSYNEQFF
TGTGCCAGCAGTTGGGCCGGGACAGTGAAAAAGAGCTCCTACAATGAGCAGTTCTTC
>-|TRBV9|TRBJ1-6|TRBD1
CASSVTGMEPNSPLHF
TGTGCCAGCAGCGTGACAGGGATGGAACCCAATTCACCCCTCCACTTT
>-|TRBV5-6|TRBJ2-1|-
CASSLALVLGQFF
TGTGCCAGCAGCTTGGCATTGGTCCTAGGGCAGTTCTTC
>-|TRBV27|TRBJ1-2|-
CASSLRVGVGYGYTF
TGTGCCAGCAGTTTACGCGTAGGAGTGGGCTATGGCTACACCTTC
>-|TRBV6-1|TRBJ1-2|-
CANSEEIRGGYTF
TGTGCCAACAGTGAAGAAATCAGGGGCGGCTACACCTTC
>-|TRBV9|TRBJ1-2|-
CASSVGFVTASNYGYTF
TGTGCCAGCAGCGTAGGTTTTGTGACAGCGAGTAACTATGGCTACACCTTC
>-|TRBV19|TRBJ1-5|-
CASSIVKGGQPQHF
TGTGCCAGTAGTATAGTCAAGGGAGGGCAGCCCCAGCATTTT
>-|TRBV30|TRBJ1-1|-
CAWSQGVGEAFF
TGTGCCTGGAGTCAGGGCGTGGGTGAAGCTTTCTTT
>once|TRBV30|TRBJ1-6|-
CAWSNPGDTSYNSPLHF
TGTGCCTGGTCAAACCCGGGGGATACCTCCTATAATTCACCCCTCCACTTT
>-|TRBV10-3|TRBJ1-1|-
CAISTLGASDTEAFF
TGTGCCATCAGTACGCTTGGAGCCTCCGATACTGAAGCTTTCTTT
>-|TRBV5-1|TRBJ2-6|-
CASSFMGDSGANVLTF
TGCGCCAGCAGCTTCATGGGGGACTCGGGGGCCAACGTCCTGACTTTC
>-|TRBV19|TRBJ2-2|TRBD1
CASSIGQGDPGELFF
TGTGCCAGTAGTATTGGGCAGGGGGACCCCGGGGAGCTGTTTTTT
>-|TRBV7-9|TRBJ1-1|-
CALCRESTEAFF
TGTGCCTTATGCCGGGAGAGCACTGAAGCTTTCTTT
>few|TRBV20-1|TRBJ1-5|-
CSASEGGADQPQHF
TGCAGTGCTAGTGAAGGGGGGGCGGATCAGCCCCAGCATTTT
>-|TRBV7-2|TRBJ2-7|-
CASSLAAIQNSQVEQYF
TGTGCCAGCAGCTTAGCGGCTATACAAAATTCCCAGGTCGAGCAGTACTTC
>few|TRBV19|TRBJ2-2|-
CASSSDYYTGELFF
TGTGCCAGTAGTTCGGACTACTACACCGGGGAGCTGTTTTTT
>-|TRBV7-9|TRBJ2-3|TRBD2
CASSPGTSGPLRTDTQYF
TGTGCCAGCAGCCCCGGGACTAGCGGACCCCTTCGCACAGATACGCAGTATTTT
>once|TRBV24-1|TRBJ2-2|TRBD2
CATSDPTSGNTGELFF
TGTGCCACCAGTGATCCGACTAGCGGGAACACCGGGGAGCTGTTTTTT
>-|TRBV28|TRBJ2-3|-
CASSFTAGRSNTQYF
TGTGCCAGCAGTTTTACGGCGGGGAGGTCCAATACGCAGTATTTT
>-|TRBV18|TRBJ1-2|-
CASSPMGTDYGYTF
TGTGCCAGCTCACCAATGGGCACTGATTATGGCTACACCTTC
>-|TRBV5-1|TRBJ1-1|TRBD1
CASSPASRGATEAFF
TGCGCCAGCAGCCCCGCGAGCAGGGGGGCTACTGAAGCTTTCTTT
>-|TRBV7-9|TRBJ2-3|-
CASSQGTLTSTDTQYF
TGTGCCAGCAGCCAGGGGACCCTCACTAGCACAGATACGCAGTATTTT
>-|TRBV19|TRBJ1-2|-
CASSTGATQNYGYTF
TGTGCCAGTAGTACAGGGGCGACTCAGAACTATGGCTACACCTTC
>-|TRBV9|TRBJ2-4|TRBD1
CASSVHDRGKYIQYF
TGTGCCAGCAGCGTCCATGACAGGGGTAAATACATTCAGTACTTC
>-|TRBV2|TRBJ1-1|-
CASSAGSKNTEAFF
TGTGCCAGCAGTGCGGGGAGTAAGAACACTGAAGCTTTCTTT
>-|TRBV6-5|TRBJ1-2|-
CASSYAQPQGHFTF
TGTGCCAGCAGTTACGCCCAACCTCAGGGCCACTTCACCTTC
>-|TRBV6-5|TRBJ1-2|-
CASSYSRTVDGYTF
TGTGCCAGCAGTTACTCTCGGACAGTTGATGGCTACACCTTC
>-|TRBV11-2|TRBJ2-3|-
CASSSRRGDSTDTQYF
TGTGCCAGCAGCTCCCGGAGGGGTGACAGCACAGATACGCAGTATTTT
>many|TRBV24-1|TRBJ2-1|-
CATSRAGDYNEQFF
TGTGCCACTTCGAGGGCTGGGGACTACAATGAGCAGTTCTTC
>-|TRBV5-1|TRBJ1-1|-
CASSSRGNTEAFF
TGCGCCAGCAGCTCGCGGGGGAACACTGAAGCTTTCTTT
>-|TRBV11-2|TRBJ2-1|-
CASSLEGSPIGGEQFF
TGTGCCAGCAGCTTAGAGGGGTCGCCGATCGGGGGTGAGCAGTTCTTC
>-|TRBV2|TRBJ2-1|-
CASSPDSNNEQFF
TGTGCCAGCAGCCCGGACAGTAACAATGAGCAGTTCTTC
>-|TRBV27|TRBJ2-1|-
CASSLWGESYNEQFF
TGTGCCAGCAGTTTATGGGGGGAGTCCTACAATGAGCAGTTCTTC
>-|TRBV2|TRBJ2-5|-
CARQSGGLWETQYF
TGTGCCCGTCAGTCCGGGGGGCTTTGGGAGACCCAGTACTTC
>-|TRBV5-1|TRBJ2-5|TRBD1
CASSRSGTGVGAETQYF
TGCGCCAGCAGCCGCTCTGGGACAGGGGTAGGGGCGGAGACCCAGTACTTC
>-|TRBV20-1|TRBJ1-2|TRBD1
CSATGEWGYTF
TGCAGTGCCACAGGGGAATGGGGCTACACCTTC
>-|TRBV30|TRBJ1-4|-
CAWKTGSNEKLFF
TGTGCCTGGAAAACAGGGAGCAATGAAAAACTGTTTTTT
>few|TRBV2|TRBJ2-2|-
CASRGGGSTGELFF
TGTGCCAGCAGGGGAGGAGGAAGCACCGGGGAGCTGTTTTTT